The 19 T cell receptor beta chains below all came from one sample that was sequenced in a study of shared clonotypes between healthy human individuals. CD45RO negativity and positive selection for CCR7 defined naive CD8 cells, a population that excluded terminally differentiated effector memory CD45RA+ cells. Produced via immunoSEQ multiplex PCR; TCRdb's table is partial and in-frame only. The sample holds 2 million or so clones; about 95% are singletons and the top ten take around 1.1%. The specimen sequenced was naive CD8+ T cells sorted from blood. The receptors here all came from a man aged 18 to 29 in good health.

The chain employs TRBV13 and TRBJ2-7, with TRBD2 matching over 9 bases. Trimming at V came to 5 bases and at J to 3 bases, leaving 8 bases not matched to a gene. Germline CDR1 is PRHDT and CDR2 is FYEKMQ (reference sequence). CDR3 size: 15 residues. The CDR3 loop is CASSPLGSGGYEQYF. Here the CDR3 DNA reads TGTGCCAGCAGCCCTCTCGGTAGCGGGGGCTACGAGCAGTACTTC.

Written as DNA, the CDR3 is TGCGCCAGCAGCGGCACCCTAGCTGCGGCCAAAAACATTCAGTACTTC. Encoded protein: CASSGTLAAAKNIQYF. This chain joins TRBV5-1 and TRBJ2-4; D possibly corresponds to TRBD2 (5 bases). V lost 4 bases and J lost 1, with 15 bases in between. This CDR3 is built from 16 residues. From germline, CDR1 is SGHRS and CDR2 YFSETQ.

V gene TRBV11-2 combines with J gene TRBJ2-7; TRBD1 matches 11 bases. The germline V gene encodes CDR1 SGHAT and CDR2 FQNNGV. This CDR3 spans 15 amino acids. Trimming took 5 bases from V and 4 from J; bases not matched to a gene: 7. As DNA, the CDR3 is TGTGCCAGCAGCGAACGGGACAGGGGGGTTTACGAGCAGTACTTC. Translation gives CASSERDRGVYEQYF.

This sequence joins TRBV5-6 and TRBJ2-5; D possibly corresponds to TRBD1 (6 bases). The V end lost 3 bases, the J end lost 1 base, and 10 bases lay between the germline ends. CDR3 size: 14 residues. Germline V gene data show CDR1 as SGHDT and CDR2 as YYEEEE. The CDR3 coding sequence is TGTGCCAGCAGCTGGGACACAACCCAAGAGACCCAGTACTTC. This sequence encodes CASSWDTTQETQYF.

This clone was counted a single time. The CDR3 protein is CASSLPGTSGIYEQYF. The CDR3 DNA reads TGTGCCAGCAGCCTTCCAGGGACTAGCGGGATCTACGAGCAGTACTTC. V usage is TRBV7-9 and J usage is TRBJ2-7, with TRBD2 matching 13 bases. The CDR3 consists of 16 residues. Germline loops: CDR1 SEHNR, CDR2 FQNEAQ (reference sequence). V shed 5 bases, J shed 3 bases, and the junction held 7 bases outside the gene matches.

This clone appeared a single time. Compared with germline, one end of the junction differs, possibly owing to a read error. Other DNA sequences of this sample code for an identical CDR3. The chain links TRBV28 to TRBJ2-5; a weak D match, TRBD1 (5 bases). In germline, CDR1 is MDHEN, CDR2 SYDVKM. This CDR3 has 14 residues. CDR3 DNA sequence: TGTGCCAGCAGTTTAGACAGAGACCAAGAGACCCAATACTTC. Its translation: CASSLDRDQETQYF.

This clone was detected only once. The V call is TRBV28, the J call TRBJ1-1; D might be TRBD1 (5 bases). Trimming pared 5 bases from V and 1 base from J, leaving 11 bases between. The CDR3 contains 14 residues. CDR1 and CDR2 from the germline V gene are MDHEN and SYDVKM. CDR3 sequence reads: CASSPGRTNTEAFF. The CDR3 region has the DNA TGTGCCAGCAGTCCGGGACGGACGAACACTGAAGCTTTCTTT.

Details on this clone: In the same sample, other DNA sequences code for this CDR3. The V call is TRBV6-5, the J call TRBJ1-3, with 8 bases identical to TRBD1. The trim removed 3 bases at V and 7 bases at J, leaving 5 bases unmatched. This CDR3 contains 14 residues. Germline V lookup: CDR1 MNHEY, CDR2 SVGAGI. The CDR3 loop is CASSYGTGGNTIYF. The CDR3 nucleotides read TGTGCCAGCAGTTATGGGACAGGCGGGAACACCATATATTTT.

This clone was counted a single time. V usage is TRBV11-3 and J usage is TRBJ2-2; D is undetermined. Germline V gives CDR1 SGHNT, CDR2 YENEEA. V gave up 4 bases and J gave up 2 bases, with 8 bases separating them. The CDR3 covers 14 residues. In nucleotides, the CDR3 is TGTGCCAGCAGCTGGTACACAAACACCGGGGAGCTGTTTTTT. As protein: CASSWYTNTGELFF.

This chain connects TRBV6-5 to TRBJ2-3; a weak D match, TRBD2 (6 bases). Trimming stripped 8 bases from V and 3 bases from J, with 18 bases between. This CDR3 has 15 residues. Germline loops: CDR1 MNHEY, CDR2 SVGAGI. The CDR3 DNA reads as TGTGCCAGCTCCCAAGGGACCGGAGGGACAGATACGCAGTATTTT. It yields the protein CASSQGTGGTDTQYF.

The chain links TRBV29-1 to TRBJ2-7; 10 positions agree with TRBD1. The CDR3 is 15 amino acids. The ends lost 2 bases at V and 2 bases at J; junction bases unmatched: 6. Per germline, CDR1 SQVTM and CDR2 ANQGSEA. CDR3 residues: CSVETLGQGAYEQYF. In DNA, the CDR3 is TGCAGCGTTGAAACTCTAGGACAGGGGGCCTACGAGCAGTACTTC.

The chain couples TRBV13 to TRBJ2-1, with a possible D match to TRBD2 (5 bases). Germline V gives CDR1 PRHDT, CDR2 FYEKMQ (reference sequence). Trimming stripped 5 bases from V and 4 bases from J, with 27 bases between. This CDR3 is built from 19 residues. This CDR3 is CASSNQDAASGLEYNEQFF. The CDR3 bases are TGTGCCAGCAGCAACCAGGACGCAGCGTCCGGACTGGAATACAATGAGCAGTTCTTC.

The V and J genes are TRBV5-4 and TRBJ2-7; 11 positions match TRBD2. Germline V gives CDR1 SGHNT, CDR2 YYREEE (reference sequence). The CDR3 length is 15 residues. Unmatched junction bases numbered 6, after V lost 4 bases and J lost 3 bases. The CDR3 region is CASSTGLAASYEQYF. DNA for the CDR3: TGTGCCAGCAGCACGGGACTAGCGGCGAGCTACGAGCAGTACTTC.

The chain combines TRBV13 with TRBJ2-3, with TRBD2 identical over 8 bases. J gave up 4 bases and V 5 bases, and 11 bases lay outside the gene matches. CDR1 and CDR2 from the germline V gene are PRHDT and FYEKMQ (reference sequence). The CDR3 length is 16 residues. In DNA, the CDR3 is TGTGCCAGCAGCCCGAGCGGGGGCCTCCCGGCAGATACGCAGTATTTT. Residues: CASSPSGGLPADTQYF.

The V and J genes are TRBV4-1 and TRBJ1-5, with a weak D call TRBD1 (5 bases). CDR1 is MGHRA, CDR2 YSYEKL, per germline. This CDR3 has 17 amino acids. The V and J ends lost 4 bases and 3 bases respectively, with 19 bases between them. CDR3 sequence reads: CASSPPLPDSHNQPQHF. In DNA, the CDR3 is TGCGCCAGCAGCCCGCCACTCCCCGACAGCCACAATCAGCCCCAGCATTTT.

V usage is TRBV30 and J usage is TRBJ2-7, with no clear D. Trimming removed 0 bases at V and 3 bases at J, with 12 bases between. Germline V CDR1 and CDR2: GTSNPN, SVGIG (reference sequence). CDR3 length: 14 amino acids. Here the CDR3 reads CAWSVDNKNYEQYF. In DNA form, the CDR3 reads TGTGCCTGGAGTGTAGACAACAAGAACTACGAGCAGTACTTC.

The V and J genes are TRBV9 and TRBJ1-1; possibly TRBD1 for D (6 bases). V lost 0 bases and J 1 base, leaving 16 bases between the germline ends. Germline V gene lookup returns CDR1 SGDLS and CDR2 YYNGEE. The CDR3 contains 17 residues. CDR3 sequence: CASSVGPGDHRNTEAFF. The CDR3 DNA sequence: TGTGCCAGCAGCGTAGGCCCAGGGGATCATAGGAACACTGAAGCTTTCTTT.

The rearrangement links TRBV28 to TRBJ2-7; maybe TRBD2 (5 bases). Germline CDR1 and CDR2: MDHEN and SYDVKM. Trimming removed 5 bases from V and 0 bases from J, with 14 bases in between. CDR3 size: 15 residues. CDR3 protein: CASSDRGLTSYEQYF. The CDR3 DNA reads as TGTGCCAGCAGTGATAGAGGACTGACCTCCTACGAGCAGTACTTC. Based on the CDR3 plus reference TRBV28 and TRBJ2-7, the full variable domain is DVKVTQSSRYLVKRTGEKVFLECVQDMDHENMFWYRQDPGLGLRLIYFSYDVKMKEKGDIPEGYSVSREKKERFSLILESASTNQTSMYLCASSDRGLTSYEQYFGPGTRLTVT.

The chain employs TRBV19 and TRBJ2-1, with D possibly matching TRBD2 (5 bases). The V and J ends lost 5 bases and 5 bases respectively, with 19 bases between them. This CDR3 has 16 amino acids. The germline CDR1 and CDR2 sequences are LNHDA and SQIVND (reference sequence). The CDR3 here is CASSALTSQRDNEQFF. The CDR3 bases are TGTGCCAGTAGTGCACTAACTAGTCAGAGGGACAATGAGCAGTTCTTC.